Listed below are T cell receptor beta chains from one sample, sequenced in a study of T cell repertoires in cytomegalovirus infection. Each CDR3 protein is one row after TCRdb ran MiXCR on the reads. This table holds around 540,000 distinct CDR3 sequences, 33% found once. These receptors are not linked to any known antigen. The specimen comprised cultured PBMCs, sampled from culture after CMV antigen stimulation. Receptor source: a human donor in good health (CMV status not recorded). Some clones in this sample may be carry-over from other donors' samples. CDR3s include the opening cysteine and the closing phenylalanine or tryptophan. The D gene is left open where the match is weak. Not all rows give a size; the values are once, few, many and, for expanded clones, a class.

J gene	V gene	D gene	clone size	CDR3 length	CDR3 protein	CDR3 DNA
TRBJ2-1	TRBV19	-	-	15	CASSIFGVGRNEQFF	TGTGCCAGTAGTATTTTTGGAGTGGGGCGAAATGAGCAGTTCTTC
TRBJ1-4	TRBV7-9	-	few	16	CASSRDVAPTNEKLFF	TGTGCCAGCAGCAGAGACGTAGCACCAACTAATGAAAAACTGTTTTTT
TRBJ1-2	TRBV19	TRBD1	-	15	CASSILKAGGSGYTF	TGTGCCAGTAGTATTCTGAAGGCAGGGGGAAGCGGCTACACCTTC
TRBJ2-1	TRBV7-7	TRBD2	-	17	CASSLRTSGTPVDEQFF	TGTGCTAGCAGCCTAAGGACTAGCGGGACCCCAGTCGATGAGCAGTTCTTC
TRBJ2-7	TRBV4-1	TRBD2	-	15	CASSHSGLAGYEQYF	TGCGCCAGCAGCCACTCGGGACTAGCGGGATACGAGCAGTACTTC
TRBJ2-1	TRBV27	TRBD2	-	17	CASSPTRSGITLREQFF	TGTGCCAGCAGTCCGACACGCAGCGGGATAACCCTCAGAGAGCAGTTCTTC
TRBJ2-1	TRBV11-2	TRBD2	few	17	CASSLPRGTSGYNEQFF	TGTGCCAGCAGCTTACCGCGGGGGACTAGCGGTTACAATGAGCAGTTCTTC
TRBJ2-1	TRBV6-2/TRBV6-3	-	-	15	CASSYSMTQYSEQFF	TGTGCCAGCAGTTACTCGATGACTCAATACAGTGAGCAGTTCTTC
TRBJ2-5	TRBV7-2	TRBD2	-	15	CASSKRGREGETQYF	TGTGCCAGCAGCAAGAGGGGGCGGGAGGGAGAGACCCAGTACTTC
TRBJ2-7	TRBV18	TRBD2	-	18	CASSSRTSGRVYTYEQYF	TGTGCCAGCTCATCGAGGACTAGCGGGAGGGTTTACACCTACGAGCAGTACTTC
TRBJ2-3	TRBV27	TRBD2	-	15	CASRELAGGPSTQYF	TGTGCCAGCAGAGAACTAGCGGGAGGGCCTAGTACGCAGTATTTT
TRBJ1-4	TRBV11-2	-	few	17	CASSPTRALATNEKLFF	TGTGCCAGCAGCCCCACCCGGGCGCTTGCAACTAATGAAAAACTGTTTTTT
TRBJ1-4	TRBV7-9	-	-	10	CASSDDKLFF	TGTGCCAGCAGTGATGATAAACTGTTTTTT
TRBJ2-2	TRBV6-1	-	few	13	CAGGLQATGELFF	TGTGCCGGCGGACTGCAGGCCACCGGGGAGCTGTTTTTT
TRBJ2-3	TRBV7-2	-	many	14	CASSSAPGTDTQYF	TGTGCCAGCAGCTCCGCCCCAGGCACAGATACGCAGTATTTT